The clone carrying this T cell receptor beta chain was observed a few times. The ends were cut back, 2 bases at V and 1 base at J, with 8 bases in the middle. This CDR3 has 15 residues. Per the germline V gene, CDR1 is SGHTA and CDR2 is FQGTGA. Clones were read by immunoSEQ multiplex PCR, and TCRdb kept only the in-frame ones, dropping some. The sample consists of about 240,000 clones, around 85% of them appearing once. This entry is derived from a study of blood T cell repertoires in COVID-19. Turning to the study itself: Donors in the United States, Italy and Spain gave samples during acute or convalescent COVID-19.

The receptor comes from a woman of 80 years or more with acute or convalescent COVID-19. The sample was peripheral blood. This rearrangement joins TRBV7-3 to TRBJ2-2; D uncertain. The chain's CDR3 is CASSLWAENTGELFF. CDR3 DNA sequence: TGTGCCAGCAGCTTATGGGCTGAGAACACCGGGGAGCTGTTTTTT. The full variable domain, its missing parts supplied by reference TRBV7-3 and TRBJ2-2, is GAGVSQTPSNKVTEKGKYVELRCDPISGHTALYWYRQSLGQGPEFLIYFQGTGAADDSGLPNDRFFAVRPEGSVSTLKIQRTERGDSAVYLCASSLWAENTGELFFGEGSRLTVL.